Detailed here is one T cell receptor (beta chain). The record originates from a study of blood T cell repertoires in COVID-19. At the level of the study: Samples taken during acute and convalescent COVID-19 were collected in the United States, Italy and Spain. T cells, B-cell-depleted T cells, or PBMCs provided the cDNA or gDNA that served as material.

CDR1 is MGHRA, CDR2 YSYEKL, per germline. The ends lost 6 bases at V and 3 bases at J; junction bases unmatched: 12. The CDR3 contains 16 residues. Original data processing: Reference gene primer amplification in the assay estimated nucleated cell counts. TCRdb's table, derived via immunoSEQ multiplex PCR, lists solely in-frame clones and lacks some. Clone size and V and J calls were adopted from that table, with D and trimming inferred from the DNA. The sample contains roughly 40,000 clones, roughly 90% of which appear only once. Material for sequencing was peripheral blood. The J gene is TRBJ1-2, the V gene TRBV4-1; 8 nucleotides match TRBD1. The TCR sequence derives from a human donor in a cohort sampled during active COVID-19. As DNA, the CDR3 is TGCGCCAGCAGGGATGCCGTCAGGGGGCCCCACTATGGCTACACCTTC. It yields the protein CASRDAVRGPHYGYTF.